The TCR beta chain described here comes from a study of cytomegalovirus exposure and HLA in healthy donors. Across the whole study: Most donors, roughly 77% of 350 to 450 genotyped, fell in the Caucasian-associated ancestry cluster.

The PCR used 60 Vbeta and 13 Jbeta primers. Per the original data handling: In a later analysis, around 10 million of approximately 80 million unique beta chains occurred in at least two donors. Assay: immunoSEQ multiplex PCR; the TCRdb copy retains only in-frame clones and omits some. The V and J calls and clone size were taken over from that table, and D and trimming were inferred from the DNA. The sample holds some 150,000 clones, around 78% seen once. A single count supports this clone. The specimen sequenced was PBMCs. The sequence derives from a male donor in good health and CMV-seronegative.

CDR3 nucleotides: TGTGCCTGGAAAAAAAAGGGGGTAGCAACTAATGAAAAACTGTTTTTT. Protein: CAWKKKGVATNEKLFF. The chain couples TRBV30 to TRBJ1-4; a weak D match, TRBD1 (6 bases). The germline V gene has CDR1 GTSNPN and CDR2 SVGIG (reference sequence). The CDR3 spans 16 residues. The V and J ends lost 4 bases and 0 bases respectively, with 15 bases between them.